This T cell receptor (beta chain) was obtained from a study of blood T cell repertoires in COVID-19. Overall study: Nucleic acid was either cDNA or gDNA, and it came from T cells, B-cell-depleted T cells, or PBMCs.

This clone came up a few times. Clones were sequenced by immunoSEQ multiplex PCR, and TCRdb holds only the in-frame ones, with some missing. This repertoire shows around 60,000 clones, approximately 84% found once; its top ten account for about 16%. The V and J ends lost 6 bases and 1 base, in that order; junction bases with no gene match: 7. This CDR3 is built from 15 residues. From germline, CDR1 is WNHNN and CDR2 SYGVQD (reference sequence). The sample taken for sequencing was peripheral blood. This clonotype originated in a man aged 55 to 70 with COVID-19, enrolled during active disease. This chain connects TRBV10-1 to TRBJ2-5, with 8 bases that match TRBD2. The CDR3 DNA sequence: TGCGCCAGCAGCGAAGCGGGAGACCTCCAAGAGACCCAGTACTTC. Protein sequence: CASSEAGDLQETQYF.